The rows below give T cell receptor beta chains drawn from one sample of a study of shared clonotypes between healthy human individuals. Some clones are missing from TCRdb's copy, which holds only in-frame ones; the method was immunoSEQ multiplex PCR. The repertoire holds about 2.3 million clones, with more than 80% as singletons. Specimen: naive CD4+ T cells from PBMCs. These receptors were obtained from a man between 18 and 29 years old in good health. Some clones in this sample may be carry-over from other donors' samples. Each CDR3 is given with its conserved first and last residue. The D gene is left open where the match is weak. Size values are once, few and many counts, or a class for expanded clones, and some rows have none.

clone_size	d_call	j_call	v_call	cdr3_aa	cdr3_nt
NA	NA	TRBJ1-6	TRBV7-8	CASSLGRPGSSPLHF	TGTGCCAGCAGCTTAGGACGACCTGGAAGCTCACCCCTCCACTTT
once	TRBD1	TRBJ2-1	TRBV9	CASSPRGGDRYNEQFF	TGTGCCAGCAGCCCGCGAGGAGGGGACAGGTACAATGAGCAGTTCTTC
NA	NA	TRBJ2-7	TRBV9	CASSVSSSSYEQYF	TGTGCCAGCAGCGTATCAAGTAGCTCCTACGAGCAGTACTTC
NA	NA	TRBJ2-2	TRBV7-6	CASSLEGELFF	TGTGCCAGCAGCTTAGAGGGGGAGCTGTTTTTT
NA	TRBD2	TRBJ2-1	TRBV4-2	CASSQARTSVDNEQFF	TGTGCCAGCAGCCAAGCCCGGACTAGCGTAGACAATGAGCAGTTCTTC
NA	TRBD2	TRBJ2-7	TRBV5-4	CASRLGLASEQYF	TGTGCCAGCAGACTGGGACTAGCGTCTGAGCAGTACTTC
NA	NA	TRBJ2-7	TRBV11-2	CASSSVSRGEQYF	TGTGCCAGCAGCTCAGTTTCCCGGGGAGAGCAGTACTTC
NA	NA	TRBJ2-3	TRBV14	CASSQEGTQYF	TGTGCCAGCAGCCAGGAGGGTACGCAGTATTTT
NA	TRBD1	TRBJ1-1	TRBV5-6	CASSRTPGGSAFF	TGTGCCAGCAGCAGGACCCCAGGGGGCTCAGCTTTCTTT
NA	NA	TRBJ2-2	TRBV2	CASSLSGELFF	TGTGCCAGCAGTCTCTCCGGGGAGCTGTTTTTT
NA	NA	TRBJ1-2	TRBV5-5	CASSPGLVTTYGYTF	TGTGCCAGCAGCCCCGGGTTAGTCACTACCTATGGCTACACCTTC
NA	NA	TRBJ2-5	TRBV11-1	CASSLPRETQYF	TGTGCCAGCAGCCTTCCTCGGGAGACCCAGTACTTC
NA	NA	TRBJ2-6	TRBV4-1	CASSQVAKTGANVLTF	TGCGCCAGCAGCCAAGTGGCCAAAACTGGGGCCAACGTCCTGACTTTC
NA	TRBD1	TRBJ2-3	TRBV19	CASTGDRVTDTQYF	TGTGCCAGTACGGGGGACAGGGTAACAGATACGCAGTATTTT
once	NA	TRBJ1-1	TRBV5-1	CASSFGEGRQLTEAFF	TGCGCCAGCAGCTTCGGGGAGGGGAGACAGTTGACTGAAGCTTTCTTT
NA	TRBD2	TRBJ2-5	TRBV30	CAWSIASGRARETQYF	TGTGCCTGGAGTATCGCTAGCGGGAGGGCCCGGGAGACCCAGTACTTC
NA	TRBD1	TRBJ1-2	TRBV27	CASSFSPRTGLGYTF	TGTGCCAGCAGTTTCTCCCCTCGGACAGGGTTGGGCTACACCTTC
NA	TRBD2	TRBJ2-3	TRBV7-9	CASSARTSSSTDTQYF	TGTGCCAGCAGCGCAAGGACTAGCTCTAGCACAGATACGCAGTATTTT
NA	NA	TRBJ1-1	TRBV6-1	CASRGWGNTEAFF	TGTGCCAGCAGGGGGTGGGGAAACACTGAAGCTTTCTTT
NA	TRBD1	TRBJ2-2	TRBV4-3	CASSQEPLQGVGTGELFF	TGCGCCAGCAGCCAAGAACCATTACAGGGGGTAGGGACCGGGGAGCTGTTTTTT
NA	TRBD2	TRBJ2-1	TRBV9	CASSVGASGVPSYNEQFF	TGTGCCAGCAGCGTAGGAGCTAGCGGAGTACCCTCCTACAATGAGCAGTTCTTC
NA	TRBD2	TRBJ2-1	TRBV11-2	CASSLSSGSPVYNEQFF	TGTGCCAGCAGCTTGTCTAGCGGGAGCCCCGTTTACAATGAGCAGTTCTTC
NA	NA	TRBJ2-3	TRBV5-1	CASGLGGVRTDTQYF	TGCGCCAGCGGCTTGGGCGGGGTAAGAACAGATACGCAGTATTTT
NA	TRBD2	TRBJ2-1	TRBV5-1	CASSLDPAGGPRSYNEQFF	TGCGCCAGCAGCTTGGATCCAGCGGGAGGGCCCAGAAGCTACAATGAGCAGTTCTTC
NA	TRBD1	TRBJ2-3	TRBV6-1	CASSVGTGNRDTQYF	TGTGCCAGCAGTGTAGGGACAGGGAATCGAGATACGCAGTATTTT
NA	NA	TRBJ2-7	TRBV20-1	CSARGTGRGYF	TGCAGTGCTAGAGGGACGGGTCGCGGGTACTTC
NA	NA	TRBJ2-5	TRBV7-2	CASSLSWGPLGTQYF	TGTGCCAGCAGCTTATCTTGGGGCCCACTCGGGACCCAGTACTTC
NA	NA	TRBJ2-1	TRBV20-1	CSASYYNEQFF	TGCAGTGCTTCCTATTACAATGAGCAGTTCTTC
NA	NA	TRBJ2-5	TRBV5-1	CASSWRTAQETQYF	TGCGCCAGCAGTTGGAGGACAGCCCAAGAGACCCAGTACTTC
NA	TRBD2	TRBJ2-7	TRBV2	CASMASGPLSYEQYF	TGTGCCAGCATGGCTAGCGGGCCGCTTTCCTACGAGCAGTACTTC
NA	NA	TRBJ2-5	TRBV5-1	CASSPVGRGQETQYF	TGCGCCAGCAGCCCCGTCGGTCGAGGTCAAGAGACCCAGTACTTC
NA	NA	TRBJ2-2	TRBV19	CASSFRPDSTGELFF	TGTGCCAGTAGTTTCCGCCCGGACAGTACCGGGGAGCTGTTTTTT
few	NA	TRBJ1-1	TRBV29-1	CSVASGQYQAFF	TGCAGCGTTGCCTCAGGGCAGTACCAAGCTTTCTTT
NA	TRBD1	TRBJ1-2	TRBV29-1	CSVEDGGTGQRGYTF	TGCAGCGTTGAAGACGGCGGGACAGGGCAAAGGGGCTACACCTTC
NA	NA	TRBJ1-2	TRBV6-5	CASRQGLDYGYTF	TGTGCCAGCAGACAGGGTTTGGACTATGGCTACACCTTC
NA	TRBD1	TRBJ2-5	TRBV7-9	CASSPQGALVMTQYF	TGTGCCAGCAGCCCACAGGGGGCCCTCGTCATGACCCAGTACTTC
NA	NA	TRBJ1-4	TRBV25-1	CACHRDSNEKLFF	TGTGCCTGCCACAGGGACTCTAATGAAAAACTGTTTTTT
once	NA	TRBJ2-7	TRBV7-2	CASSLELGGYEQYF	TGTGCCAGCAGCTTAGAGTTAGGGGGCTACGAGCAGTACTTC
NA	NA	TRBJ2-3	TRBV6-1	CASSEGGSGTDTQYF	TGTGCCAGCAGTGAAGGGGGTAGCGGCACAGATACGCAGTATTTT
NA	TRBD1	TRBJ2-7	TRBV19	CASSRTGRYYEQYF	TGTGCCAGTAGCCGGACAGGGAGGTACTACGAGCAGTACTTC
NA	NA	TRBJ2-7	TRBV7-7	CASSLGTGIQYEQYF	TGTGCCAGCAGCTTAGGTACAGGGATACAGTACGAGCAGTACTTC
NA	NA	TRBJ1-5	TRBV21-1	CASSKHSTRSNQPQHF	TGTGCCAGCAGCAAACACAGCACCCGTAGCAATCAGCCCCAGCATTTT
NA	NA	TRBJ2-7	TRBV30	CAWSSTGLGRNEQYF	TGTGCCTGGAGTTCAACAGGGTTGGGTAGAAACGAGCAGTACTTC
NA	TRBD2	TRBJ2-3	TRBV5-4	CASRMGASWGLAGTSDTQYF	TGTGCCAGCAGGATGGGGGCCTCGTGGGGGCTAGCGGGAACTTCAGATACGCAGTATTTT
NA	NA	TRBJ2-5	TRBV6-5	CASSSAQSYQETQYF	TGTGCCAGCAGTTCCGCTCAGTCGTACCAAGAGACCCAGTACTTC
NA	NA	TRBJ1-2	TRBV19	CASKSTSGDYGYTF	TGTGCCAGTAAATCGACTTCGGGGGACTATGGCTACACCTTC
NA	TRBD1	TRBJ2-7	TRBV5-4	CASSAGTGGEQYF	TGTGCCAGCAGCGCCGGGACAGGGGGCGAGCAGTACTTC
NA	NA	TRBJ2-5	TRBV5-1	CASSLSPDGTQYF	TGCGCCAGCAGCTTGTCCCCCGACGGGACCCAGTACTTC
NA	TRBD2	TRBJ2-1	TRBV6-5	CASRTTSGRAGEQFF	TGTGCCAGCAGAACGACTAGCGGGAGGGCAGGGGAGCAGTTCTTC
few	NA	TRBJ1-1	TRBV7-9	CASSLETQATEAFF	TGTGCCAGCAGCTTAGAGACCCAGGCCACTGAAGCTTTCTTT
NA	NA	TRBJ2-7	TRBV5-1	CASSLSSASYEQYF	TGCGCCAGCAGTTTATCTAGCGCTTCCTACGAGCAGTACTTC
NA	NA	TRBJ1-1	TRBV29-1	CSVARVLNTEAFF	TGCAGCGTTGCCAGGGTTTTGAACACTGAAGCTTTCTTT
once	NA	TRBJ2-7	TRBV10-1	CASSARISDEQYF	TGCGCCAGCAGCGCACGCATCTCCGACGAGCAGTACTTC